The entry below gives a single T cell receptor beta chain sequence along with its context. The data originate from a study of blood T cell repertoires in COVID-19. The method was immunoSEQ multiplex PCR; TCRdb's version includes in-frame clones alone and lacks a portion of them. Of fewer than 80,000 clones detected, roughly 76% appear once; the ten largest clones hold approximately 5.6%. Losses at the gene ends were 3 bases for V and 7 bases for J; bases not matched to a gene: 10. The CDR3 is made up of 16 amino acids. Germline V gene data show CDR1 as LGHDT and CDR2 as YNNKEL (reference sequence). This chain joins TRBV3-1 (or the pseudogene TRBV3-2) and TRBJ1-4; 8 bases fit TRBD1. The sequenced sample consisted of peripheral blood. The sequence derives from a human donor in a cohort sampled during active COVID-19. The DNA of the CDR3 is TGTGCCAGCAGCCAGAAAGGGGCAGGGGGCGGTGAAAAACTGTTTTTT. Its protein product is CASSQKGAGGGEKLFF.